The subject of this entry is one T cell receptor (beta chain). Assay used: immunoSEQ multiplex PCR; TCRdb lists only in-frame clones, some missing. Here the sample spans under 150,000 clones, 90% to 95% being singletons. Germline CDR1 reads KGHSH; CDR2 reads LQKENI. This CDR3 comprises 13 residues. V lost 6 bases, J lost 5 bases, and 6 bases stayed unmatched. This record comes from a study of T cell responses to AZD1222 COVID-19 vaccine. V and J are TRBV18 and TRBJ2-7; 8 bases match TRBD2. The origin of this receptor is an adult in good health. Specimen: peripheral blood, collected on day 0 of AZD1222 vaccination. DNA for the CDR3: TGTGCCAGCTCCCTAGCGGGCAGCGACGAGCAGTACTTC. It specifies CASSLAGSDEQYF.